These 22 T cell receptor beta chains were sequenced from one sample in a study of CD8 T cells in ankylosing spondylitis (dated by TCRdb to about 2017). The full study reports these points: A TCR beta motif of several highly homologous amino acid variants appeared characteristic of blood from ankylosing spondylitis patients.

Library method: 5' RACE. Sequencing took place on an Illumina HiSeq 2500. TCRdb applied fastp at Q25 and MiXCR to the public reads, then kept only in-frame beta chains. Under each unique CDR3 protein, matching rows form one entry showing the most common genes and DNA. This sample lists around 480,000 distinct CDR3 sequences; 15% to 20% were detected once. In total, the top ten clones hold approximately 0.93% of the sample. These receptors' antigens are unknown. The sample taken for sequencing was blood, either unsorted or a sorted T cell fraction (not recorded which). The receptors here all came from a male donor with ankylosing spondylitis.

The V call is TRBV5-5, the J call TRBJ2-2; 14 bases map to TRBD2. The CDR3 totals 16 residues. Germline V gene lookup returns CDR1 SGHKS and CDR2 YYEKEE (reference sequence). V was pared by 4 bases and J by 5 bases, with 4 bases of the junction left unmatched. The CDR3 bases are TGTGCCAGCAGCCTCGGACTAGCGGGAGGAACCGGGGAGCTGTTTTTT. As protein: CASSLGLAGGTGELFF.

This clonotype was found a few times. V is TRBV12-3 or TRBV12-4 and J is TRBJ2-1; 16 bases fit TRBD2. The CDR3 contains 19 residues. Trimming at V came to 4 bases and at J to 7 bases, leaving 13 bases not matched to a gene. For the CDR3, the DNA is TGTGCCAGCAGTTGGAGCCCCGGGACTAGCGGGGGGGCCCTGAATGAGCAGTTCTTC. Translated: CASSWSPGTSGGALNEQFF.

V and J are TRBV10-2 and TRBJ1-2; D is possibly TRBD1 (5 bases). This CDR3 has 14 residues. V lost 3 bases to trimming and J lost 2 bases, with 10 bases between them. CDR1 is WSHSY, CDR2 SAAADI, per germline. Here the CDR3 DNA reads TGCGCCAGCAGTGACAAGGGACTGAACTATGGCTACACCTTC. This sequence encodes CASSDKGLNYGYTF.

This clonotype appeared a few times. J is TRBJ1-5 and V is TRBV6-5; no clear D gene. Germline CDR1 and CDR2: MNHEY and SVGAGI. With 7 bases removed from V and 0 bases from J, the gap between germline ends came to 13 bases. The CDR3 runs 15 residues. In nucleotides, the CDR3 is TGTGCCAGCAAGTTAGAAGGGTATAGCAATCAGCCCCAGCATTTT. It translates to CASKLEGYSNQPQHF.

This clonotype has a count of ten or more. This chain joins TRBV7-2 and TRBJ1-5; D not certain. The V and J ends lost 2 bases and 4 bases respectively, with 12 bases between them. There are 15 residues in the CDR3. From germline, CDR1 is SGHTA and CDR2 FQGNSA. Written as DNA, the CDR3 is TGTGCCAGCAGCTTAATGAACCGCGCAAATCAGCCCCAGCATTTT. Its protein product is CASSLMNRANQPQHF.

The chain combines TRBV9 with TRBJ2-2, with a possible D match to TRBD1 (6 bases). Between the trimmed V and J ends, which lost 1 base and 6 bases, there was a span of 10 bases. Germline CDR1 is SGDLS and CDR2 is YYNGEE. This CDR3 contains 14 residues. CDR3 residues: CASSVLQGAGELFF. The CDR3 nucleotides are TGTGCCAGCAGCGTATTACAGGGCGCCGGGGAGCTGTTTTTT.

This clonotype was found many times. V and J are TRBV29-1 and TRBJ2-3; TRBD2 matches at 9 bases. Per germline, CDR1 SQVTM and CDR2 ANQGSEA. The CDR3 runs to 14 residues. V lost 5 bases, J lost 0 bases, and 3 bases stayed unmatched. Here the CDR3 reads CSVRTSGSTDTQYF. The CDR3 DNA reads TGCAGCGTTCGCACTAGCGGGAGCACAGATACGCAGTATTTT.

The chain joins TRBV9 to TRBJ1-1, with a tentative D call TRBD1 (6 bases). CDR1 is SGDLS and CDR2 is YYNGEE in the germline V gene. With 1 base removed from V and 6 bases from J, the gap between germline ends came to 13 bases. This CDR3 region has 14 residues. CDR3 region: CASSVLVGQPEAFF. The CDR3 nucleotides read TGTGCCAGCAGCGTACTCGTAGGACAGCCTGAAGCTTTCTTT.

The chain is built from TRBV3-1 and TRBJ2-3; TRBD2 matches 13 bases. V shed 4 bases, J shed 6 bases, and the junction held 7 bases outside the gene matches. CDR3 length: 16 residues. CDR1 is LGHDT and CDR2 is YNNKEL in the germline V gene (reference sequence). The CDR3 protein is CASSRRTSGRADTQYF. CDR3 nucleotide sequence: TGTGCCAGCAGCCGCAGGACTAGCGGGAGAGCGGATACGCAGTATTTT.

This clonotype was seen more than once but under ten times. The gene calls are TRBV9 and TRBJ2-3; D not resolved. The CDR3 loop spans 15 amino acids. CDR1 and CDR2 from the germline V gene are SGDLS and YYNGEE. Trimming stripped 4 bases from V and 4 bases from J, with 16 bases between. For the CDR3, the DNA is TGTGCCAGCAGCACCCAACCACCCCCCGCAGATACGCAGTATTTT. This sequence encodes CASSTQPPPADTQYF.

The chain is built from TRBV20-1 and TRBJ1-6; 9 bases are a match to TRBD1. CDR1 is DFQATT, CDR2 SNEGSKA, per germline (reference sequence). The CDR3 is 12 residues long. Trimming took 6 bases from V and 8 from J; bases not matched to a gene: 2. This chain's CDR3 is CSARTGDSPLHF. The DNA for the CDR3 is TGCAGTGCCAGGACAGGGGATTCACCCCTCCACTTT.

This clonotype was found a few times. This chain connects TRBV5-1 to TRBJ2-5; D not certain. Germline V gene data show CDR1 as SGHRS and CDR2 as YFSETQ. The V end was cut by 6 bases, the J end by 0 bases, with 6 bases between. The CDR3 is 12 amino acids. This CDR3 is CASTRDQETQYF. The CDR3 DNA is TGCGCCAGCACCCGAGACCAAGAGACCCAGTACTTC.

The sample holds a few counts of this clonotype. The chain is built from TRBV20-1 and TRBJ2-5; TRBD2 might be the D (6 bases). V lost 3 bases, J lost 5 bases, and 13 bases lay in between. CDR3 length: 13 residues. Per germline, CDR1 DFQATT and CDR2 SNEGSKA (reference sequence). Here the CDR3 reads CSARKEGRETQYF. CDR3 sequence (DNA): TGCAGTGCTAGGAAGGAGGGGCGGGAGACCCAGTACTTC.

The V call is TRBV20-1, the J call TRBJ1-2, with 8 bases that match TRBD1. CDR3 size: 12 residues. The V gene end was trimmed by 5 bases and the J gene end by 8 bases; junction bases not matched to a gene: 7. The germline V gene has CDR1 DFQATT and CDR2 SNEGSKA (reference sequence). The CDR3 is CSAQRTGNGYTF. The CDR3, as DNA: TGCAGTGCTCAACGGACAGGGAACGGCTACACCTTC.

The rearrangement links TRBV7-9 to TRBJ1-2; 8 nucleotides align to TRBD1. Germline CDR1 reads SEHNR; CDR2 reads FQNEAQ (reference sequence). J was trimmed by 5 bases and V by 4 bases; bases with no gene match: 9. CDR3 length equals 15 residues. The chain's CDR3 is CASSYPSTGGYGYTF. The CDR3 nucleotides are TGTGCCAGCAGCTACCCAAGCACAGGGGGGTATGGCTACACCTTC.

This clonotype was observed a handful of times. The chain combines TRBV11-2 with TRBJ2-1; maybe TRBD1 (6 bases). Germline V lookup: CDR1 SGHAT, CDR2 FQNNGV. The V end was cut by 5 bases, the J end by 0 bases, with 17 bases between. The CDR3 has 17 amino acids. The CDR3 DNA reads as TGTGCCAGCAGCCCTCTACAGGGTGAAAGCTCCTACAATGAGCAGTTCTTC. It translates to CASSPLQGESSYNEQFF.

The gene calls are TRBV7-9 and TRBJ1-6; TRBD1 matches 7 bases. The germline V gene encodes CDR1 SEHNR and CDR2 FQNEAQ (reference sequence). V dropped 3 bases and J dropped 2; count of bases not matched to a gene: 7. This CDR3 comprises 17 residues. DNA of the CDR3: TGTGCCAGCAGCTTTGAGGCAGGGACAGCCTATAATTCACCCCTCCACTTT. Protein sequence: CASSFEAGTAYNSPLHF.

The chain is built from TRBV11-3 and TRBJ2-7, with D unresolved. The germline gives CDR1 SGHNT, CDR2 YENEEA. The CDR3 spans 11 residues. V gave up 5 bases and J gave up 5 bases, with 7 bases separating them. CDR3 bases: TGTGCCAGCAGCAAGTACGACGAGCAGTACTTC. Protein product: CASSKYDEQYF.

This clonotype has more than one count but fewer than ten. J is TRBJ2-5 and V is TRBV29-1; D might be TRBD1 (5 bases). Germline values: CDR1 SQVTM, CDR2 ANQGSEA. CDR3 size: 16 residues. Trimming pared 6 bases from V and 4 bases from J, leaving 24 bases between. The CDR3 DNA follows: TGCAGCGTAGGCCATAATTGGGGCGTGGGGCCAGAGACCCAGTACTTC. It specifies CSVGHNWGVGPETQYF.

The rearrangement joins TRBV6-5 to TRBJ2-5; D is ambiguous. V lost 2 bases, J lost 7 bases, and 8 bases lay in between. CDR1 and CDR2 from the germline V gene are MNHEY and SVGAGI. The CDR3 has 12 amino acids. As DNA, the CDR3 is TGTGCCAGCAGTTACCCCACTGGGACCCAGTACTTC. Protein: CASSYPTGTQYF.

This chain joins TRBV29-1 and TRBJ2-2; D unclear. Germline lookup yields CDR1 SQVTM and CDR2 ANQGSEA. V lost 5 bases, J lost 3 bases, and 10 bases lay in between. CDR3 size: 13 residues. The CDR3 region is CSVYNSYTGELFF. The CDR3 coding sequence is TGCAGCGTTTACAACAGTTACACCGGGGAGCTGTTTTTT.

The chain recombines TRBV29-1 with TRBJ2-1, with a tentative D call TRBD1 (5 bases). CDR1 and CDR2 from the germline V gene are SQVTM and ANQGSEA. The CDR3 is made up of 17 amino acids. V dropped 0 bases and J dropped 2 bases, with 17 bases sitting between them. The CDR3 nucleotides are TGCAGCGTTGAAGAGCAGGGTCCCGATCGGACCTACAATGAGCAGTTCTTC. Translation: CSVEEQGPDRTYNEQFF.